This T cell receptor (beta chain) appears in the sequencing data of a study of T cells in Graves' hyperthyroidism and ophthalmopathy. Background on the study: The authors collected peripheral blood at initial diagnosis, before any treatment. Overall study findings and caveats: Median prediction lead before ophthalmopathy onset was 5 to 7 months with the model.

Germline CDR1 LNHDA, CDR2 SQIVND (reference sequence). The CDR3 is made up of 17 amino acids. The J segment lost 1 base and the V segment lost 3 bases, leaving 8 bases of the junction unmatched. Using RNA transcripts as the source, TCR beta CDR3 regions were amplified. In the first-round RT-PCR of the TCR CDR3, the HTBI primer set was used. Each CDR3 protein is one row after TCRdb ran MiXCR on the multiplex PCR reads. The sample has approximately 260,000 distinct CDR3 sequences; 15% are singletons. The table lists this clonotype with a few counts. Its matching antigen is unknown. The rearrangement uses TRBV19 and TRBJ2-1, with 8 bases aligning to TRBD2. This TCR was recovered from a woman aged 50 to 60 with Graves' hyperthyroidism that later progressed to Graves' ophthalmopathy. Sequencing used blood. The CDR3 protein is CASSMTGGYVSYNEQFF. The CDR3 DNA sequence: TGTGCCAGTAGTATGACGGGAGGGTACGTGTCCTACAATGAGCAGTTCTTC.